This TCR beta chain was sequenced during a study of CD8+ T cells in alopecia areata. Across the whole study: The study gave treated patients oral tofacitinib at 5 to 10 mg twice daily. Affected scalp percentage determined the severity score of treated patients. Whole-study findings and limits: Affected lesional scalp, above all in alopecia totalis/universalis, was more clonal than normal scalp. Tofacitinib significantly reduced both scalp clonality and expanded CD8+ clones among the top 100.

Germline CDR1 is SGHAT and CDR2 is FQNNGV. The CDR3 runs 12 residues. Trimming stripped 6 bases from V and 3 bases from J, with 9 bases between. Treatment denoted: oral pan-JAK inhibitor, 5-10 mg twice daily. In the case of this clone: Its antigen is currently unknown.

Sequencing used cDNA as its template, made by extracting RNA and reverse transcribing it. Clones were read by immunoSEQ multiplex PCR, and TCRdb kept only the in-frame ones, dropping some. The table lists about 210,000 clones, more than 45% of them singletons, with roughly 1.4% in the top ten. This chain links TRBV11-2 with TRBJ2-7; D gene uncertain. The sample in question was CD4+ T cells sorted from blood, obtained at week 4, from a patient treated with tofacitinib. This TCR derives from a human donor with alopecia areata. In DNA form, the CDR3 reads TGTGCCAGCAGTCACCGTTTCTACGAGCAGTACTTC. This gives the protein CASSHRFYEQYF.